One sample yielded the 16 T cell receptor beta chains listed below, sequenced in a study of cytomegalovirus exposure and HLA in healthy donors. PCR employed 60 Vbeta and 13 Jbeta primers. Measured with immunoSEQ multiplex PCR; TCRdb has only the in-frame clones, and not every one. The sample has 90,000 to 120,000 clones, about 74% seen once; the top ten hold approximately 5.3%. The source material was PBMCs. The source of these receptors is a female donor in good health and CMV-seropositive.

The chain is built from TRBV9 and TRBJ2-6, with 7 nucleotides matching TRBD1. The ends lost 3 bases at V and 1 base at J; junction bases unmatched: 7. The CDR3 length is 17 residues. Germline CDR1 is SGDLS and CDR2 is YYNGEE. CDR3: CASSAPHRGSGANVLTF. CDR3 DNA sequence: TGTGCCAGCAGCGCCCCCCACAGGGGATCTGGGGCCAACGTCCTGACTTTC.

The chain employs TRBV5-1 and TRBJ2-3, with 9 bases that match TRBD1. J was trimmed by 5 bases and V by 7 bases; bases with no gene match: 11. The CDR3 consists of 15 residues. Germline CDR1 reads SGHRS; CDR2 reads YFSETQ. The CDR3 sequence: CASLIGQGSVDTQYF. CDR3 nucleotides: TGCGCCAGCCTAATCGGACAGGGGAGCGTAGATACGCAGTATTTT.

The chain is built from TRBV1 and TRBJ2-1; the DNA was not used to check the table's D call, TRBD2. TRBV1 is shown as a pseudogene. The CDR3 has 16 amino acids. CDR3 region: CTSRLAGELKVDEQFF. For the CDR3, the DNA is TGCACCAGCAGACTAGCGGGAGAATTAAAAGTCGATGAGCAGTTCTTC.

This clone was recorded only once. This rearrangement joins TRBV27 to TRBJ2-7, with D possibly being TRBD1 (5 bases). From germline, CDR1 is MNHEY and CDR2 SMNVEV (reference sequence). Trimming removed 4 bases from V and 3 bases from J, with 16 bases in between. CDR3 length equals 15 residues. For the CDR3, the DNA is TGTGCCAGCAGTTCTATAGCCGGCAGGGTCTACGAGCAGTACTTC. It translates to CASSSIAGRVYEQYF.

This sequence joins TRBV5-4 and TRBJ1-2; TRBD1 is a possible D gene (5 bases). Deletions cut 0 bases from V and 0 bases from J, with 12 bases between. This CDR3 is 16 amino acids long. Germline CDR1 is SGHNT and CDR2 is YYREEE (reference sequence). Here the CDR3 reads CASSLGGTRANYGYTF. In DNA form, the CDR3 reads TGTGCCAGCAGCTTGGGGGGGACTCGAGCTAACTATGGCTACACCTTC. Supplemented by reference TRBV5-4 and TRBJ1-2, the full variable domain reads ETGVTQSPTHLIKTRGQQVTLRCSSQSGHNTVSWYQQALGQGPQFIFQYYREEENGRGNFPPRFSGLQFPNYSSELNVNALELDDSALYLCASSLGGTRANYGYTFGSGTRLTVV.

The chain has TRBV9 and TRBJ1-3, with D possibly TRBD1 on 5 matching bases. There are 17 residues in the CDR3. CDR1 and CDR2 from the germline V gene are SGDLS and YYNGEE. The V and J ends lost 4 bases and 1 base respectively, with 18 bases between them. The CDR3 bases are TGTGCCAGCAGCCCAGGCTTGGGTGGGGCGTCTGGAAACACCATATATTTT. Translated, it gives CASSPGLGGASGNTIYF.

The chain is built from TRBV29-1 and TRBJ2-2, with D possibly TRBD2 on 6 matching bases. With 4 bases removed from V and 0 bases from J, the gap between germline ends came to 12 bases. Germline values: CDR1 SQVTM, CDR2 ANQGSEA. The CDR3 is made up of 15 amino acids. The CDR3 is CSVAPRDSNTGELFF. In nucleotides, the CDR3 is TGCAGCGTTGCTCCCCGGGACTCGAACACCGGGGAGCTGTTTTTT.

This chain links TRBV19 with TRBJ1-3, with TRBD1 as a possible D gene (6 bases). CDR1 is LNHDA, CDR2 SQIVND, per germline (reference sequence). The V gene lost 4 bases and the J gene lost 0 bases, with 16 bases spanning the gap. This CDR3 has 17 residues. The CDR3 region is CASSTSTGRSSGNTIYF. CDR3 nucleotides: TGTGCCAGTAGTACCTCGACAGGTAGAAGCTCTGGAAACACCATATATTTT.

The genes are TRBV6-5 and TRBJ1-6; TRBD1 agrees at 10 bases. With V trimmed by 6 bases and J by 10 bases, 6 bases remained unmatched. Per the germline V gene, CDR1 is MNHEY and CDR2 is SVGAGI. CDR3 length: 14 amino acids. CDR3 amino acids: CASSPRDRGSPLHF. CDR3 nucleotide sequence: TGTGCCAGCAGCCCACGGGACAGGGGCTCACCCCTCCACTTT.

The chain uses TRBV7-8 and TRBJ2-2; the match to TRBD1 covers 10 bases. There are 16 residues in the CDR3. J lost 8 bases, V lost 5 bases, and 11 bases had no gene match. The germline gives CDR1 SGHVS, CDR2 FQNEAQ. The CDR3 bases are TGTGCCAGCAGCCGCCGACAGGGGGCGCTTTTAGGGGAGCTGTTTTTT. This sequence encodes CASSRRQGALLGELFF.

The chain joins TRBV5-1 to TRBJ1-1, with 9 bases that match TRBD1. Trimming at V came to 4 bases and at J to 4 bases, leaving 11 bases not matched to a gene. This CDR3 contains 16 residues. The germline V gene encodes CDR1 SGHRS and CDR2 YFSETQ. CDR3 nucleotide sequence: TGCGCCAGCAGCAAGGGGTGGGACAGGGCAGGCACTGAAGCTTTCTTT. This sequence encodes CASSKGWDRAGTEAFF.

The V call is TRBV5-4, the J call TRBJ2-3; D unresolved. Germline lookup yields CDR1 SGHNT and CDR2 YYREEE (reference sequence). V gave up 2 bases and J gave up 1 base, with 8 bases separating them. There are 14 residues in the CDR3. CDR3 region: CASSFFPGTDTQYF. CDR3 sequence (DNA): TGTGCCAGCAGCTTTTTTCCTGGCACAGATACGCAGTATTTT. The full variable domain, in which reference TRBV5-4 and TRBJ2-3 provide the parts outside the CDR3, is ETGVTQSPTHLIKTRGQQVTLRCSSQSGHNTVSWYQQALGQGPQFIFQYYREEENGRGNFPPRFSGLQFPNYSSELNVNALELDDSALYLCASSFFPGTDTQYFGPGTRLTVL.

V is TRBV5-1 and J is TRBJ1-1; the match to TRBD1 covers 7 bases. Germline lookup yields CDR1 SGHRS and CDR2 YFSETQ. The CDR3 has 15 residues. The J segment lost 1 base and the V segment lost 3 bases, leaving 6 bases of the junction unmatched. The chain's CDR3 is CASSWTGTANTEAFF. The CDR3 DNA follows: TGCGCCAGCAGCTGGACCGGGACAGCGAACACTGAAGCTTTCTTT.

V is TRBV25-1 and J is TRBJ1-2, with 8 positions matching TRBD1. The junction had 8 bases not matched to a gene; V was cut back by 4 bases and J by 7 bases. The CDR3 has 14 amino acids. Germline assignment: CDR1 MGHDK and CDR2 SYGVNS. The CDR3 is CASSGSTGVFGYTF. For the CDR3, the DNA is TGTGCCAGCAGTGGGTCGACAGGGGTTTTTGGCTACACCTTC.

The chain recombines TRBV18 with TRBJ1-5, with a tentative D call TRBD1 (5 bases). V was pared by 2 bases and J by 2 bases, with 7 bases between. The CDR3 totals 14 residues. Germline V gene data show CDR1 as KGHSH and CDR2 as LQKENI. The CDR3 here is CASSPGAGNQPQHF. The CDR3 nucleotides read TGTGCCAGCTCACCAGGGGCTGGCAATCAGCCCCAGCATTTT.

The V call is TRBV30, the J call TRBJ2-5; D is uncertain. The V gene's germline CDR1 is GTSNPN and CDR2 SVGIG (reference sequence). Deletions cut 0 bases from V and 5 bases from J, with 4 bases between. The CDR3 is 11 residues long. The CDR3 reads CAWSVSETQYF. As DNA, the CDR3 is TGTGCCTGGAGTGTATCGGAGACCCAGTACTTC.